These 22 T cell receptor beta chains originate from one sample sequenced in a study of regulatory T cells in long-lasting Graves disease. Arm-PCR of CDR3 regions with iRepertoire HTBI primers generated TCR beta libraries. TCRdb independently ran MiXCR on the multiplex PCR reads; one entry per CDR3 protein. The sample has approximately 690,000 distinct CDR3 sequences, around 30% seen once. Time point: persistent/refractory GD, antithyroid drugs over 5 years with positive TRAb. Extracted PBMC RNA gave rise to the TCR library. The sequencing here drew on peripheral blood mononuclear cells (PBMCs), taken when the disease was refractory, from a patient treated with antithyroid drugs. The receptors here all came from a female donor with Graves disease.

This clonotype was seen only a few times. V usage is TRBV19 and J usage is TRBJ1-1; D perhaps matches TRBD1 (5 bases). Germline CDR1 is LNHDA and CDR2 is SQIVND (reference sequence). V was clipped by 5 bases and J by 1 base, with 11 bases between them. There are 14 residues in the CDR3. The CDR3 DNA sequence: TGTGCCAGTAGTGTGGACATGCCGAACACTGAAGCTTTCTTT. The encoded protein is CASSVDMPNTEAFF.

Points on this clonotype: Relative to the germline gene, one junction end is altered; a read error may explain this. The chain uses TRBV27 and TRBJ2-7; D unresolved. The V gene's germline CDR1 is MNHEY and CDR2 SMNVEV (reference sequence). The CDR3 contains 12 residues. DNA of the CDR3: TGTGCCAGCGGTTTAGGCTCCCTCAAGCAGTACTTC. This encodes CASGLGSLKQYF.

This clonotype was picked up a small number of times. The CDR3 DNA reads as TGTGCCAGCAGCCAGCTTGGGCCTAAACAGGCGCGAACTAATGAAAAACTGTTTTTT. It encodes CASSQLGPKQARTNEKLFF. The chain carries TRBV5-6 and TRBJ1-4; possible D gene TRBD1, 5 bases. From germline, CDR1 is SGHDT and CDR2 YYEEEE. The CDR3 is made up of 19 amino acids. With 4 bases removed from V and 1 base from J, the gap between germline ends came to 23 bases.

This clonotype was counted between two and nine times. The chain carries TRBV20-1 and TRBJ1-2, with D maybe TRBD1 (6 bases). The CDR3 length is 12 residues. The germline CDR1 and CDR2 sequences are DFQATT and SNEGSKA (reference sequence). V lost 4 bases to trimming and J lost 1 base, with 7 bases between them. The CDR3 DNA reads as TGCAGTGCTACAGGGGATAACTATGGCTACACCTTC. It is translated as CSATGDNYGYTF.

A few counts support this clonotype. This chain connects TRBV4-2 to TRBJ2-7, with 9 nucleotides matching TRBD2. The CDR3 covers 16 residues. The ends lost 1 base at V and 3 bases at J; junction bases unmatched: 7. The germline CDR1 and CDR2 sequences are LGHNA and YNFKEQ. The CDR3 sequence is CASSQAGGTSLYEQYF. For the CDR3, the DNA is TGTGCCAGCAGCCAAGCCGGGGGGACTAGCCTCTACGAGCAGTACTTC.

This chain joins TRBV5-1 and TRBJ2-5; perhaps TRBD1 as D (7 bases). The germline V gene encodes CDR1 SGHRS and CDR2 YFSETQ. V lost 3 bases and J 4 bases, leaving 13 bases between the germline ends. The CDR3 sequence is 14 residues long. The CDR3, as DNA: TGCGCCAGCAGCTCGACAGGGAGGTCAGAGACCCAGTACTTC. It specifies CASSSTGRSETQYF.

This clonotype was observed many times. The chain's CDR3 is CSVEPEGRTEAFF. The DNA of the CDR3 is TGCAGCGTTGAACCCGAGGGACGCACTGAAGCTTTCTTT. This sequence joins TRBV29-1 and TRBJ1-1; TRBD1 is a possible D gene (5 bases). The CDR3 has 13 amino acids. Germline lookup yields CDR1 SQVTM and CDR2 ANQGSEA. With 2 bases removed from V and 4 bases from J, the gap between germline ends came to 11 bases.

At least ten counts were recorded for this clonotype. DNA for the CDR3: TGTGCCAGCAGGGACAATTATCAGCCCCAGCATTTT. Translated, it gives CASRDNYQPQHF. The chain employs TRBV2 and TRBJ1-5; D is perhaps TRBD1 (5 bases). Germline V CDR1 and CDR2: SNHLY, FYNNEI. CDR3 length equals 12 residues. Trimming took off 6 bases at V and 5 bases at J, with 8 bases between the two ends.

This sequence joins TRBV12-3 or TRBV12-4 and TRBJ1-2; D gene uncertain. CDR3 length: 16 amino acids. V dropped 7 bases and J dropped 3 bases, with 21 bases sitting between them. The CDR3 DNA follows: TGTGCCAGCACCCTTATGGTCGGGAACTCCTACTATGGCTACACCTTC. This encodes CASTLMVGNSYYGYTF.

This clonotype was observed at least ten times. The chain uses TRBV6-4 and TRBJ1-2, with D perhaps matching TRBD1 (6 bases). Trimming cost V 6 bases and J 6 bases, with 17 bases left between them. The germline CDR1 and CDR2 sequences are MRHNA and SNTAGT. This CDR3 region has 14 residues. The CDR3 spells CASRLLQGGNGYTF. CDR3 DNA: TGTGCCAGCAGGCTCCTACAGGGAGGAAATGGCTACACCTTC.

This clonotype was seen only once. The chain couples TRBV6-2 or TRBV6-3 to TRBJ1-2; D uncertain. The V end lost 5 bases, the J end lost 4 bases, and 20 bases lay between the germline ends. CDR1 is MNHEY and CDR2 is SVGEGT in the germline V gene. The CDR3 is 16 residues long. The DNA of the CDR3 is TGTGCCAGCAGTGACGGCCTTCGGAGGGTCGGCTATGGCTACACCTTC. The encoded protein is CASSDGLRRVGYGYTF.

Concerning this clonotype itself: A junction boundary mismatches the germline segment, possibly from a read error. The chain is built from TRBV28 and TRBJ2-7, with 10 bases matching TRBD1. This CDR3 is 14 amino acids long. Germline CDR1 and CDR2: MDHEN and SYDVKM. DNA of the CDR3: TGTGCCGGCAGTTCAGCCGGACAGGGGGGCGAGCAGTACTTC. Its translation: CAGSSAGQGGEQYF. Full variable domain (rest looked up from reference TRBV28 and TRBJ2-7): DVKVTQSSRYLVKRTGEKVFLECVQDMDHENMFWYRQDPGLGLRLIYFSYDVKMKEKGDIPEGYSVSREKKERFSLILESASTNQTSMYLCAGSSAGQGGEQYFGPGTRLTVT.

This clonotype was counted a few times. This chain joins TRBV20-1 and TRBJ2-7; TRBD1 matches 9 bases. V shed 0 bases and J 3 bases; nucleotides not matched to a gene: 6. The CDR3 spans 15 residues. CDR1 and CDR2 from the germline V gene are DFQATT and SNEGSKA (reference sequence). The CDR3 DNA follows: TGCAGTGCTAGAGACGGACAGGGGATTAACTACGAGCAGTACTTC. This translates into CSARDGQGINYEQYF.

This clonotype was seen more than once but under ten times. J is TRBJ1-1 and V is TRBV3-1; tentative D call: TRBD1 (5 bases). Trimming removed 0 bases from V and 6 bases from J, with 14 bases in between. This CDR3 is 15 amino acids long. Germline values: CDR1 LGHDT, CDR2 YNNKEL (reference sequence). The CDR3: CASSQDWGDDAEAFF. The CDR3 region has the DNA TGTGCCAGCAGCCAAGATTGGGGGGATGACGCTGAAGCTTTCTTT.

This chain links TRBV19 with TRBJ2-5; D might be TRBD1 (5 bases). The CDR3 consists of 13 residues. Germline lookup yields CDR1 LNHDA and CDR2 SQIVND (reference sequence). Trimming pared 6 bases from V and 7 bases from J, leaving 15 bases between. The chain's CDR3 is CASSLRVGLTQYF. The CDR3 coding sequence is TGTGCCAGTAGCCTCAGGGTGGGGTTGACCCAGTACTTC.

The rearrangement joins TRBV5-1 to TRBJ1-2; tentative D call: TRBD1 (6 bases). Trimming took off 4 bases at V and 14 bases at J, with 21 bases between the two ends. Germline V gene lookup returns CDR1 SGHRS and CDR2 YFSETQ. The CDR3 has 13 amino acids. CDR3 sequence (DNA): TGCGCCAGCAGCCCCGGACAGCCCTTGGGAGGGACCTTC. Translation: CASSPGQPLGGTF.

This clonotype was detected once. The chain combines TRBV7-9 with TRBJ1-1, with 7 nucleotides matching TRBD1. The CDR3 covers 15 residues. V shed 5 bases, J shed 6 bases, and the junction held 12 bases outside the gene matches. The germline CDR1 and CDR2 sequences are SEHNR and FQNEAQ (reference sequence). DNA of the CDR3: TGTGCCAGCAGCCTGCTACCGGGACAGAGGGCTGAAGCTTTCTTT. The encoded protein is CASSLLPGQRAEAFF.

This clonotype was detected only a few times. V is TRBV27 and J is TRBJ1-6; D remains unclear. Germline CDR1 is MNHEY and CDR2 is SMNVEV (reference sequence). The CDR3 totals 16 residues. V lost 6 bases to trimming and J lost 0 bases, with 12 bases between them. CDR3 residues: CASRGLVNSYNSPLHF. In DNA form, the CDR3 reads TGTGCCAGCAGAGGACTGGTGAACTCCTATAATTCACCCCTCCACTTT.

A few counts support this clonotype. This chain connects TRBV12-3 or TRBV12-4 to TRBJ1-2, with 8 bases lining up with TRBD1. CDR3 size: 16 residues. V lost 5 bases and J lost 8; bases outside the gene matches: 16. The DNA of the CDR3 is TGTGCCAGCAGTGCGGGACAGGCCGTACTCTCTTACGGCTACACCTTC. This translates into CASSAGQAVLSYGYTF.

The chain uses TRBV12-3 or TRBV12-4 and TRBJ1-2; unclear D gene. V lost 1 base to trimming and J lost 7 bases, with 13 bases between them. The CDR3 extends over 14 amino acids. CDR3 nucleotides: TGTGCCAGCAGTTTAGTCCCTGAGGGCCGTGGCTACACCTTC. It encodes CASSLVPEGRGYTF.

The genes are TRBV20-1 and TRBJ2-7; 8 positions match TRBD2. The V gene end was trimmed by 0 bases and the J gene end by 3 bases; junction bases not matched to a gene: 16. The CDR3 runs 18 residues. Germline values: CDR1 DFQATT, CDR2 SNEGSKA (reference sequence). The CDR3 DNA reads TGCAGTGCTAGAGACATATTGGGGGGGGGACTAGGACGCTACGAGCAGTACTTC. It specifies CSARDILGGGLGRYEQYF.

This clonotype occurred a few times. The chain combines TRBV6-2 or TRBV6-3 with TRBJ2-7; tentative D call: TRBD2 (6 bases). Germline V CDR1 and CDR2: MNHEY, SVGEGT. The CDR3 runs to 12 residues. The CDR3 reads CTVRSGSYEQYF. The CDR3 nucleotides read TGTACCGTACGTAGCGGCTCCTACGAGCAGTACTTC.